The T cell receptor (beta chain) described here comes from a study of cytomegalovirus exposure and HLA in healthy donors. The PCR made use of 60 Vbeta and 13 Jbeta primers. Repertoires were generated with immunoSEQ multiplex PCR, while TCRdb's copy carries only in-frame clones and drops some. The sample lists 150,000 to 200,000 clones, around 75% occurring once. This CDR3 has 13 amino acids. Trimming removed 0 bases from V and 7 bases from J, with 9 bases in between. Germline V lookup: CDR1 ENHRY, CDR2 SYGVKD. Material for sequencing was PBMCs. The chain carries TRBV10-3 and TRBJ1-1; the D is unclear. The sequence derives from a woman aged 30 to 39 in good health and CMV-seropositive. The CDR3 region has the DNA TGTGCCATCAGTGAGTCGACGACGGGTGAAGCTTTCTTT. Translated, it gives CAISESTTGEAFF.